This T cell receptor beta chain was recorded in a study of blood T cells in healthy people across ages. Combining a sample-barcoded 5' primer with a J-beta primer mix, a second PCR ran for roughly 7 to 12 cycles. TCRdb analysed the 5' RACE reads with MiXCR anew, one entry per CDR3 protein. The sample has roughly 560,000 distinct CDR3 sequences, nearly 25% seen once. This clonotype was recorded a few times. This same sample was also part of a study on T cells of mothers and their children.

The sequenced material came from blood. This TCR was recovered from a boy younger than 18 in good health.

CDR3 DNA sequence: TGTGCCATCAGCCCAGGGGGTCATTCTGGCTACACCTTC. The encoded protein is CAISPGGHSGYTF. The chain joins TRBV10-3 to TRBJ1-2, with 7 bases fitting TRBD1. Germline V gene sequence: CDR1 ENHRY, CDR2 SYGVKD. With V trimmed by 6 bases and J by 7 bases, 8 bases remained unmatched. The CDR3 covers 13 residues.